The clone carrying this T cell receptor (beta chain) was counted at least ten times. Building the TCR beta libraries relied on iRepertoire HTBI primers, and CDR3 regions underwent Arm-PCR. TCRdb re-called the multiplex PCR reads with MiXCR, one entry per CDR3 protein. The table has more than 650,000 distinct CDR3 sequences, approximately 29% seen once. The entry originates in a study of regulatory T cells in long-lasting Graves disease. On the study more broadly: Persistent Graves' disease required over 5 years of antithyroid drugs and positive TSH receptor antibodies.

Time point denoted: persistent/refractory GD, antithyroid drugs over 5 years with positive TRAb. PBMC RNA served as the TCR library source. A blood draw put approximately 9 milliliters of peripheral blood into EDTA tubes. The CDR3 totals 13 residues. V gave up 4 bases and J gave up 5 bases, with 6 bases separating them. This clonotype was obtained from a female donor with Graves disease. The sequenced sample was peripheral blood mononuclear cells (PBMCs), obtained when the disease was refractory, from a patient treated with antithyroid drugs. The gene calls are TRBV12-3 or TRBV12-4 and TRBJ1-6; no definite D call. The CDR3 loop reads CASSSLDNSPLHF. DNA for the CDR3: TGTGCCAGCAGTTCTCTGGATAATTCACCCCTCCACTTT.